Shown below are 7 T cell receptor beta chains from a single sample sequenced in a study of tumor and adjacent non-tumor tissue in lung cancer. No cell sorting was done before RNA was extracted from the tissue. Distant lung tissue was collected more than 3 cm away from the tumor edge. TCRbeta libraries were built with three rounds of nested PCR, modified from ARM-PCR. TCRdb reprocessed the multiplex PCR reads with MiXCR, giving one entry per CDR3 protein. The sample lists 70,000 to 90,000 distinct CDR3 sequences, roughly 80% occurring once. The sequenced sample was distant non-tumor lung tissue. The source of these receptors is a man in his 60s with non-small cell lung cancer.

Comment on this clonotype: Germline and junction disagree at one end, which may indicate a read error. This sequence joins TRBV5-5 and TRBJ1-1; D is perhaps TRBD1 (6 bases). Germline V gene lookup returns CDR1 SGHKS and CDR2 YYEKEE (reference sequence). This CDR3 has 14 residues. The chain's CDR3 is CASSLAGADTGAFF. The DNA of the CDR3 is TGTGCCAGCAGCTTGGCAGGGGCGGACACTGGAGCTTTCTTT.

Concerning this clonotype: At one boundary the junction diverges from the germline segment, which might be a read error. This chain uses TRBV11-2 with TRBJ2-5; no reliable D call. Germline lookup yields CDR1 SGHAT and CDR2 FQNNGV. The CDR3 totals 14 residues. As DNA, the CDR3 is TGTGCCGGCAGCTCCGGACGGGTTCCGGAGACCCAGTACTTC. As protein: CAGSSGRVPETQYF.

Comments on this clonotype: Relative to the germline gene, one junction end is altered; a read error may explain this. This chain's CDR3 is CTSSLDRQGGGNTIYF. DNA for the CDR3: TGTACCAGCAGCTTGGACCGACAGGGGGGCGGAAACACCATATATTTT. The chain is built from TRBV5-8 and TRBJ1-3; TRBD1 matches 9 bases. The CDR3 length is 16 residues. Germline V gene lookup returns CDR1 SGHTS and CDR2 YDEGEE.

This clonotype occurred many times. This chain connects TRBV29-1 to TRBJ2-2, with TRBD1 matching over 7 bases. The CDR3 has 14 amino acids. V shed 8 bases and J 2 bases; nucleotides not matched to a gene: 8. CDR1 SQVTM and CDR2 ANQGSEA come from the germline V gene. The CDR3 coding sequence is TGCAGCTCCACCGGGACAGACAACACCGGGGAGCTGTTTTTT. Amino acid sequence: CSSTGTDNTGELFF.

As for this clonotype: At one end the junction does not follow the germline gene, possibly because of a read error. The chain joins TRBV11-2 to TRBJ2-5; TRBD2 might be the D (7 bases). The CDR3 consists of 16 residues. Germline loops: CDR1 SGHAT, CDR2 FQNNGV. CDR3 coding DNA: TGTGCCAGCAGCTGCACGATGGGGGGGCCAAAGGAGACCCAGCACTTC. Protein: CASSCTMGGPKETQHF.

To note about this clonotype: Possible read error: a much larger clone is one base away. This sequence joins TRBV6-5 and TRBJ1-1, with D possibly being TRBD1 (5 bases). Germline V gene lookup returns CDR1 MNHEY and CDR2 SVGAGI. The CDR3 has 15 amino acids. The CDR3 nucleotides read TGTGCCAGCAGTTACTCGACAGAGATGAACACTGAAACTTTCTTT. Translation: CASSYSTEMNTETFF.

The chain joins TRBV24-1 to TRBJ1-1; D is undetermined. The CDR3 spans 15 residues. Trimming took off 4 bases at V and 1 base at J, with 12 bases between the two ends. The germline V gene encodes CDR1 KGHDR and CDR2 SFDVKD. The CDR3 loop is CATSEFPSANTEAFF. The CDR3 nucleotides are TGTGCCACCAGTGAGTTCCCGTCTGCGAACACTGAAGCTTTCTTT.